The 25 T cell receptor beta chains given below trace back to one sample, sequenced in a study of blood T cells in healthy people across ages. Next came a second PCR, run for roughly 6 to 11 cycles, which used a sample-barcoded 5' primer along with a J-beta primer mix. Using its own MiXCR run on the 5' RACE reads, TCRdb lists one record per CDR3 protein. The sample comprises some 1 million distinct CDR3 sequences, 45% of which are singletons, and approximately 17% rests with the top ten. The sample consisted of blood. Receptors originate from a woman aged 55 to 70 in good health.

The sample holds a few counts of this clonotype. The chain links TRBV4-1 to TRBJ1-2; D unresolved. V lost 0 bases, J lost 4 bases, and 9 bases lay in between. The CDR3 totals 14 residues. Germline-derived CDR1 and CDR2 are MGHRA and YSYEKL. CDR3 in DNA: TGCGCCAGCAGCCAAGATTGGCCAGGCTATGGCTACACCTTC. Translation gives CASSQDWPGYGYTF.

This chain links TRBV11-2 with TRBJ2-1; a possible D gene is TRBD2 (6 bases). Gene TRBJ2-7 matches the end of the DNA better, so the J call may be wrong. CDR1 and CDR2 (germline): SGHAT, FQNNGV. The CDR3 extends over 15 amino acids. For the CDR3, the DNA is TGTGCCAGCAGCTTAAGTCAGGGACTTTACAATGAGCAGTACTTC. Amino acid sequence: CASSLSQGLYNEQYF.

This chain uses TRBV27 with TRBJ2-7, with D unresolved. The CDR3 loop spans 13 amino acids. Per the germline V gene, CDR1 is MNHEY and CDR2 is SMNVEV (reference sequence). With 5 bases removed from V and 6 bases from J, the gap between germline ends came to 14 bases. The CDR3 region has the DNA TGTGCCAGCAGTGTAGTCAGAGCACGCGAGCAGTACTTC. Translation gives CASSVVRAREQYF.

The V call is TRBV21-1, the J call TRBJ2-6; TRBD1, the table's D call, lacks a check against the DNA. TRBV21-1 is recorded as a pseudogene. The length of the CDR3 is 20 residues. CDR3 residues: CASSKRRWTGNDSGANVLTF. DNA of the CDR3: TGTGCCAGCAGCAAAAGGCGTTGGACAGGGAATGACTCTGGGGCCAACGTCCTGACTTTC.

This clonotype was seen more than once but under ten times. This chain uses TRBV6-2 or TRBV6-3 with TRBJ2-7; 10 nucleotides line up with TRBD2. Trimming removed 7 bases from V and 0 bases from J; junction bases left unmatched: 9. Germline V gives CDR1 MNHEY, CDR2 SVGEGT. This CDR3 spans 16 amino acids. This CDR3 reads CASKIAGGPSSYEQYF. As DNA, the CDR3 is TGTGCCAGCAAAATAGCGGGAGGCCCGAGCTCCTACGAGCAGTACTTC.

This clonotype was counted between two and nine times. This chain uses TRBV4-2 with TRBJ2-1, with 11 bases fitting TRBD2. Germline V gene lookup returns CDR1 LGHNA and CDR2 YNFKEQ. The CDR3 loop spans 18 amino acids. V lost 0 bases, J lost 6 bases, and 10 bases stayed unmatched. The CDR3 DNA reads as TGTGCCAGCAGCCAAGAGGAGCTAGCGGGGGGAGGGGCCAATGAGCAGTTCTTC. It encodes CASSQEELAGGGANEQFF.

The gene calls are TRBV7-9 and TRBJ1-1, with D uncertain. Germline V lookup: CDR1 SEHNR, CDR2 FQNEAQ (reference sequence). The CDR3 covers 14 residues. Trimming cost V 10 bases and J 1 base, with 16 bases left between them. CDR3: CAIHSAGKNTEAFF. DNA for the CDR3: TGTGCCATCCACTCGGCAGGAAAGAACACTGAAGCTTTCTTT. Full variable domain (remainder filled in from reference TRBV7-9 and TRBJ1-1): DTGVSQNPRHKITKRGQNVTFRCDPISEHNRLYWYRQTLGQGPEFLTYFQNEAQLEKSRLLSDRFSAERPKGSFSTLEIQRTEQGDSAMYLCAIHSAGKNTEAFFGQGTRLTVV.

This chain uses TRBV10-1 with TRBJ2-3; D not certain. Trimming cost V 2 bases and J 3 bases, with 12 bases left between them. This CDR3 region has 15 residues. The germline gives CDR1 WNHNN, CDR2 SYGVQD (reference sequence). CDR3 nucleotides: TGCGCCAGCAGTGAGGCTCAGGTACCGACAGATACGCAGTATTTT. Its protein is CASSEAQVPTDTQYF.

The chain has TRBV5-1 and TRBJ1-1, with 9 bases lining up with TRBD1. Germline CDR1 and CDR2: SGHRS and YFSETQ. V gave up 5 bases and J gave up 1 base; unmatched junction bases: 6. This CDR3 is built from 15 residues. The CDR3 sequence: CASRSLGQGNTEAFF. The CDR3 nucleotides are TGCGCCAGCAGGAGTTTGGGACAGGGGAACACTGAAGCTTTCTTT.

The chain couples TRBV9 to TRBJ2-3; weak D call: TRBD2 (5 bases). The CDR3 is 16 residues long. V was clipped by 0 bases and J by 2 bases, with 13 bases between them. Per germline, CDR1 SGDLS and CDR2 YYNGEE. CDR3 in DNA: TGTGCCAGCAGCGTAGAGGGAGCAGCCTACACAGATACGCAGTATTTT. It encodes CASSVEGAAYTDTQYF.

The V and J genes are TRBV29-1 and TRBJ2-4, with TRBD2 identical over 13 bases. The better agreement between TRBJ2-7 and the DNA end casts doubt on the J call. The CDR3 sequence is 14 residues long. Germline V CDR1 and CDR2: SQVTM, ANQGSEA. The CDR3 DNA sequence: TGCAGCGTGACAGGGAGACTAGCGGGAGGCGAGCAGTACTTC. Encoded protein: CSVTGRLAGGEQYF.

For this clonotype: Germline is not matched at one junction end, which may reflect a read error. The chain employs TRBV27 and TRBJ2-1, with TRBD2 matching 14 bases. Germline-derived CDR1 and CDR2 are MNHEY and SMNVEV (reference sequence). CDR3 length: 20 amino acids. Here the CDR3 reads CVSSFIFGTSGSHSYNEQFF. CDR3 in DNA: TGTGTCAGCAGTTTTATTTTTGGGACTAGCGGGAGCCACTCCTACAATGAGCAGTTCTTC.

This clonotype occurred a few times. The rearrangement uses TRBV29-1 and TRBJ1-1, with D tentatively TRBD1 (5 bases). The V gene's germline CDR1 is SQVTM and CDR2 ANQGSEA. This CDR3 is 14 amino acids long. V lost 7 bases and J lost 7, with 22 bases in between. CDR3 in amino acids: CSANPRGEYGEAFF. The CDR3 bases are TGCAGCGCCAATCCCCGGGGGGAGTACGGTGAAGCTTTCTTT.

V usage is TRBV20-1 and J usage is TRBJ2-3; possibly TRBD1 or TRBD2 for D (5 bases each). The length of the CDR3 is 14 residues. Trimming took 6 bases from V and 4 from J, leaving 17 bases between them. Per germline, CDR1 DFQATT and CDR2 SNEGSKA (reference sequence). This CDR3 reads CSALRDQAPDTQYF. CDR3 nucleotide sequence: TGCAGTGCCTTACGGGACCAAGCCCCAGATACGCAGTATTTT.

This rearrangement joins TRBV20-1 to TRBJ1-6; a possible D gene is TRBD1 (5 bases). The CDR3 is made up of 17 amino acids. Germline V gene sequence: CDR1 DFQATT, CDR2 SNEGSKA (reference sequence). V was trimmed by 0 bases and J by 5 bases, leaving 17 bases between them. This CDR3 is CSARDMGPRDHNSPLHF. The CDR3 DNA is TGCAGTGCTAGAGATATGGGGCCTCGGGACCATAATTCACCCCTCCACTTT.

The V call is TRBV27, the J call TRBJ1-6, with a weak D call TRBD1 (6 bases). Germline CDR1 is MNHEY and CDR2 is SMNVEV (reference sequence). The CDR3 runs 15 residues. The V end was cut by 2 bases, the J end by 7 bases, with 12 bases between. The CDR3 bases are TGTGCCAGCAGTTTACAGGGGCTAGGGAATTCACCCCTCCACTTT. Its translation: CASSLQGLGNSPLHF.

The CDR3 loop reads CSAWAGGLSYNEQYF. The CDR3 coding sequence is TGCAGCGCCTGGGCCGGGGGGCTATCCTACAATGAGCAGTACTTC. V gene TRBV20-1 combines with J gene TRBJ2-4, with D possibly TRBD2 on 7 matching bases. In germline, CDR1 is DFQATT, CDR2 SNEGSKA (reference sequence). The CDR3 length is 15 residues.

The V call is TRBV27, the J call TRBJ1-2; no definite D call. V was pared by 3 bases and J by 6 bases, with 11 bases between. The CDR3 is 13 amino acids. In germline, CDR1 is MNHEY, CDR2 SMNVEV (reference sequence). The CDR3, as DNA: TGTGCCAGCAGTTTGAGTCCAGCTAATGGCTACACCTTC. It encodes CASSLSPANGYTF.

The rearrangement links TRBV14 to TRBJ2-1, with a possible D match to TRBD1 (6 bases). Trimming cost V 8 bases and J 0 bases, with 11 bases left between them. Germline CDR1 SGHDN, CDR2 FVKESK. The length of the CDR3 is 14 residues. DNA for the CDR3: TGTGCCAGCGCCGGACAGTACTCCTACAATGAGCAGTTCTTC. It codes for CASAGQYSYNEQFF.

In this sample, this clonotype turned up once. The chain links TRBV5-1 to TRBJ2-3; D may be TRBD1 or TRBD2 (5 bases each). Trimming left V 0 bases short and J 3 bases short, with 14 bases between. There are 16 residues in the CDR3. Germline V gene sequence: CDR1 SGHRS, CDR2 YFSETQ. The CDR3 sequence: CASSLGLVRGTDTQYF. Written as DNA, the CDR3 is TGCGCCAGCAGCTTGGGGTTGGTGAGGGGTACAGATACGCAGTATTTT.

The CDR3 region has the DNA TGTGCCAGCAGTCAATTGACAGCGAAGAGCTCCTACGAGCAGTACTTC. It yields the protein CASSQLTAKSSYEQYF. The V gene is TRBV5-6, the J gene TRBJ2-7, with D perhaps TRBD1 (5 bases). Germline V CDR1 and CDR2: SGHDT, YYEEEE. V was clipped by 5 bases and J by 0 bases, with 18 bases between them. The CDR3 consists of 16 residues.

V gene TRBV7-7 combines with J gene TRBJ2-1; D is undetermined. V lost 0 bases to trimming and J lost 8 bases, with 14 bases between them. Germline-derived CDR1 and CDR2 are SSHAT and FNYEAQ (reference sequence). The CDR3 totals 15 residues. The chain's CDR3 is CASSLAPGPGDEQFF. In DNA form, the CDR3 reads TGTGCCAGCAGCTTAGCGCCAGGCCCTGGGGATGAGCAGTTCTTC.

The chain has TRBV6-6 and TRBJ2-7; D not certain. V was pared by 7 bases and J by 0 bases, with 16 bases between. CDR3 length equals 15 residues. Germline V lookup: CDR1 MNHNY, CDR2 SVGAGI (reference sequence). The CDR3 region has the DNA TGTGCCAGCACCTTCCAGCCGGGCCTCTCCTACGAGCAGTACTTC. Encoded protein: CASTFQPGLSYEQYF.

This rearrangement joins TRBV2 to TRBJ2-3; D is unresolved. This CDR3 is built from 13 residues. The germline V and J ends were trimmed by 5 bases and 6 bases, with 12 bases remaining between them. Per germline, CDR1 SNHLY and CDR2 FYNNEI. The CDR3 loop reads CASSTDPGDTQYF. The CDR3 DNA follows: TGTGCCAGCAGTACGGACCCCGGGGATACGCAGTATTTT.

This clonotype was seen only a few times. This sequence joins TRBV7-8 and TRBJ2-7, with TRBD2 matching over 11 bases. Germline V CDR1 and CDR2: SGHVS, FQNEAQ. This CDR3 is built from 15 residues. V trimming: 5 bases; J trimming: 4 bases; junction bases outside the gene matches: 7. The CDR3 reads CASSLTSGTLYEQYF. CDR3 sequence (DNA): TGTGCCAGCAGCCTGACTAGCGGGACACTTTACGAGCAGTACTTC.